A selection of T cell receptor beta chains follows, all from one sample in a study of vaccination and CD4 T cells after COVID-19. Each CDR3 protein is one row after TCRdb ran MiXCR on the PCR reads. The table records some 8,600 distinct CDR3 sequences, less than 50% of them present only once. The antigens for these receptors are not known. Sequenced: CD4+ T cells from blood, cultured in vitro. These receptors were obtained from a human donor in good health. Each CDR3 is given with its conserved first and last residue. The order of the fields is clone size, V gene, J gene, D gene, CDR3 protein, CDR3 DNA. A D gene is named only where the DNA matches it firmly. Part of the rows lack a size; the others show once, few, many or a class for expanded clones.

-	TRBV2	TRBJ1-5	-	CASIYSFGQPQHF	TGTGCCAGCATCTATTCTTTCGGTCAGCCCCAGCATTTT
few	TRBV6-1	TRBJ2-7	-	CASRGVRGTAVYEQYF	TGTGCCAGCAGGGGGGTCCGCGGGACGGCCGTTTACGAGCAGTACTTC
once	TRBV6-1	TRBJ1-1	TRBD1	CASSRGGAVTEAFF	TGTGCCAGCAGCAGGGGGGGGGCGGTCACTGAAGCTTTCTTT
-	TRBV6-4	TRBJ2-1	TRBD2	CASRLSSGRNEQFF	TGTGCCAGCAGGCTGTCTAGCGGGAGAAATGAGCAGTTCTTC
-	TRBV19	TRBJ2-4	-	CASSARSYENIQYF	TGTGCCAGTAGTGCCCGGTCCTATGAAAACATTCAGTACTTC
few	TRBV24-1	TRBJ2-5	-	CATSDPDRYGETQYF	TGTGCCACCAGTGACCCTGACAGGTATGGAGAGACCCAGTACTTC
-	TRBV20-1	TRBJ2-1	-	CSARPETSWDPNEQFF	TGCAGTGCTAGACCCGAAACTAGCTGGGATCCCAATGAGCAGTTCTTC
-	TRBV11-1	TRBJ2-1	TRBD2	CASSYSGRRSYNEQFF	TGTGCCAGCAGCTACAGCGGGAGGAGGTCCTACAATGAGCAGTTCTTC
few	TRBV7-7	TRBJ2-1	-	CASSLTAVHNEQFF	TGTGCTAGCAGCTTAACTGCGGTTCACAATGAGCAGTTCTTC
-	TRBV18	TRBJ2-3	TRBD2	CASSPGGTDTQYF	TGTGCCAGCTCACCCGGGGGGACGGATACGCAGTATTTT
-	TRBV5-1	TRBJ2-5	-	CASSLFGSGEETQYF	TGCGCCAGCAGCTTGTTCGGGTCGGGGGAAGAGACCCAGTACTTC
-	TRBV20-1	TRBJ2-7	TRBD2	CSASPSGRDEQYF	TGCAGTGCTAGTCCCAGCGGGAGGGACGAGCAGTACTTC
-	TRBV7-2	TRBJ1-6	TRBD1	CASSPRGQGFSPLHF	TGTGCCAGCAGCCCGCGAGGACAGGGATTTTCACCCCTCCACTTT